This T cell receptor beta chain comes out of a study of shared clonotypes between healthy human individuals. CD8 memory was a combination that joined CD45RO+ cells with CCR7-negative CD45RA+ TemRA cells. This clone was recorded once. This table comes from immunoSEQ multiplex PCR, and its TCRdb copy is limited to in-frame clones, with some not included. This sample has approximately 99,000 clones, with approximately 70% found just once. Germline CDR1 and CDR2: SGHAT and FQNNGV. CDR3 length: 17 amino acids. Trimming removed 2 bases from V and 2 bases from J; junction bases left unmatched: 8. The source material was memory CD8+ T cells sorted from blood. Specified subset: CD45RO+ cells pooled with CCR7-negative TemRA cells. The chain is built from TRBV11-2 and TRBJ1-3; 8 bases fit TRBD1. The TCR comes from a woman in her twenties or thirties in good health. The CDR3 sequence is CASSLTLVDRAGNTIYF. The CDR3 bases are TGTGCCAGCAGCTTAACTCTTGTGGACAGGGCTGGAAACACCATATATTTT.